A single sample is the source of the 21 T cell receptor beta chains below, sequenced in a study of cytomegalovirus exposure and HLA in healthy donors. The PCR made use of 60 Vbeta and 13 Jbeta primers. Repertoires were generated with immunoSEQ multiplex PCR, while TCRdb's copy carries only in-frame clones and drops some. The sample has about 170,000 clones, and its top ten clones hold about 0.81%. Material: PBMCs. The receptors originated from a woman between 18 and 30 years old in good health and CMV-seropositive.

The CDR3 reads CAISTGQIYEQYF. CDR3 sequence (DNA): TGTGCCATCAGTACGGGACAGATCTACGAGCAGTACTTC. This chain uses TRBV10-3 with TRBJ2-7; 7 nucleotides line up with TRBD1. CDR3 length: 13 residues. The V gene end was trimmed by 5 bases and the J gene end by 3 bases; junction bases not matched to a gene: 4. Germline assignment: CDR1 ENHRY and CDR2 SYGVKD.

The chain uses TRBV4-1 and TRBJ2-4; TRBD2 matches at 9 bases. The CDR3 is 19 residues long. Germline CDR1 MGHRA, CDR2 YSYEKL. The junction had 12 bases not matched to a gene; V was cut back by 1 base and J by 2 bases. The CDR3 sequence: CASSQVGLAGMETKNIQYF. Here the CDR3 DNA reads TGCGCCAGCAGCCAAGTCGGGCTAGCGGGAATGGAGACCAAAAACATTCAGTACTTC.

This chain joins TRBV6-5 and TRBJ1-2; D may be TRBD1 (5 bases). The CDR3 has 13 amino acids. With 4 bases removed from V and 4 bases from J, the gap between germline ends came to 10 bases. Germline CDR1 MNHEY, CDR2 SVGAGI. The CDR3 spells CASSLEGSYGYTF. The CDR3 coding sequence is TGTGCCAGCAGTTTGGAGGGGAGCTATGGCTACACCTTC.

This sequence joins TRBV18 and TRBJ1-1, with D perhaps TRBD1 (6 bases). Germline CDR1 KGHSH, CDR2 LQKENI. The CDR3 is 14 residues long. V dropped 2 bases and J dropped 4 bases, with 11 bases sitting between them. CDR3: CASSPSGGLTEAFF. CDR3 coding DNA: TGTGCCAGCTCACCAAGCGGGGGGCTCACTGAAGCTTTCTTT.

The CDR3 reads CASSLAGEAEQYF. The CDR3 DNA sequence: TGTGCCAGCAGCTTAGCGGGAGAGGCCGAGCAGTACTTC. The rearrangement uses TRBV7-9 and TRBJ2-7, with a weak D call TRBD2 (5 bases). The germline CDR1 and CDR2 sequences are SEHNR and FQNEAQ (reference sequence). Between the trimmed V and J ends, which lost 0 bases and 6 bases, there was a span of 9 bases. The CDR3 has 13 residues.

The rearrangement uses TRBV5-1 and TRBJ2-2, with D hard to call. This CDR3 region has 13 residues. The V end lost 0 bases, the J end lost 6 bases, and 6 bases lay between the germline ends. Germline CDR1 reads SGHRS; CDR2 reads YFSETQ. The CDR3 here is CASSLDPAGELFF. As DNA, the CDR3 is TGCGCCAGCAGCTTGGATCCTGCCGGGGAGCTGTTTTTT.

The V gene is TRBV2, the J gene TRBJ2-7, with 9 positions matching TRBD1. V lost 4 bases to trimming and J lost 5 bases; unmatched junction nucleotides: 6. This CDR3 contains 14 residues. The germline gives CDR1 SNHLY, CDR2 FYNNEI. In DNA form, the CDR3 reads TGTGCCAGCAGTGTACCGGGACAGGGAAACGAGCAGTACTTC. Protein sequence: CASSVPGQGNEQYF. Full variable domain (outside the CDR3, taken from reference TRBV2 and TRBJ2-7): EPEVTQTPSHQVTQMGQEVILRCVPISNHLYFYWYRQILGQKVEFLVSFYNNEISEKSEIFDDQFSVERPDGSNFTLKIRSTKLEDSAMYFCASSVPGQGNEQYFGPGTRLTVT.

The rearrangement joins TRBV19 to TRBJ2-4; D is ambiguous. CDR1 and CDR2 (germline): LNHDA, SQIVND (reference sequence). This CDR3 comprises 13 residues. The V and J ends lost 3 bases and 5 bases respectively, with 8 bases between them. The CDR3 bases are TGTGCCAGTAGTATCGGCGGAGAAAACATTCAGTACTTC. Translation: CASSIGGENIQYF.

As DNA, the CDR3 is TGTGCCAGCAGTTTACTCCGGACTAGCGGCCCATCAACAGATACGCAGTATTTT. This encodes CASSLLRTSGPSTDTQYF. V is TRBV28 and J is TRBJ2-3; 10 positions agree with TRBD2. CDR3 length: 18 amino acids. Germline V gives CDR1 MDHEN, CDR2 SYDVKM. V lost 2 bases to trimming and J lost 3 bases; unmatched junction nucleotides: 11. The variable domain in full, completed from reference TRBV28 and TRBJ2-3, reads DVKVTQSSRYLVKRTGEKVFLECVQDMDHENMFWYRQDPGLGLRLIYFSYDVKMKEKGDIPEGYSVSREKKERFSLILESASTNQTSMYLCASSLLRTSGPSTDTQYFGPGTRLTVL.

This chain connects TRBV6-1 to TRBJ1-6; 7 nucleotides match TRBD1. Germline V gene data show CDR1 as MNHNS and CDR2 as SASEGT. Trimming took 5 bases from V and 8 from J; bases not matched to a gene: 6. The CDR3 is made up of 14 amino acids. The CDR3 nucleotides read TGTGCCAGCAGTTCGGGACAGACGCATTCACCCCTCCACTTT. Its protein is CASSSGQTHSPLHF.

The V gene is TRBV2, the J gene TRBJ1-1; 7 bases are shared with TRBD1. The V segment lost 8 bases and the J segment 1 base; nucleotides outside the gene matches: 4. CDR1 SNHLY and CDR2 FYNNEI come from the germline V gene. The CDR3 length is 13 residues. The CDR3 DNA sequence: TGTGCCAGCGTCGACAGGGAGAACACTGAAGCTTTCTTT. Translation: CASVDRENTEAFF.

The rearrangement joins TRBV2 to TRBJ1-1; 7 positions agree with TRBD1. The CDR3 runs 14 residues. The V gene's germline CDR1 is SNHLY and CDR2 FYNNEI. After removal of 6 bases from V and 0 bases from J, the junction contained 4 bases not matched to a gene. For the CDR3, the DNA is TGTGCCAGCAGATTGGGACAGCTGAACACTGAAGCTTTCTTT. Amino acid sequence: CASRLGQLNTEAFF.

The V call is TRBV5-1, the J call TRBJ2-7, with TRBD2 matching 12 bases. Trimming took 5 bases from V and 3 from J; bases not matched to a gene: 3. CDR1 and CDR2 from the germline V gene are SGHRS and YFSETQ. CDR3 length equals 14 residues. The CDR3: CASRGLAGIYEQYF. The DNA for the CDR3 is TGCGCCAGCAGAGGACTAGCGGGGATCTACGAGCAGTACTTC.

The rearrangement links TRBV7-2 to TRBJ2-1; a weak D match, TRBD1 (6 bases). CDR1 and CDR2 from the germline V gene are SGHTA and FQGNSA. This CDR3 contains 15 residues. Trimming cost V 3 bases and J 7 bases, with 16 bases left between them. Here the CDR3 DNA reads TGTGCCAGCAGCTTCCGGTCGGCAGGGGCGAATGAGCAGTTCTTC. Its translation is CASSFRSAGANEQFF. Using reference TRBV7-2 and TRBJ2-1 for the parts outside the CDR3, the full variable domain is GAGVSQSPSNKVTEKGKDVELRCDPISGHTALYWYRQSLGQGLEFLIYFQGNSAPDKSGLPSDRFSAERTGGSVSTLTIQRTQQEDSAVYLCASSFRSAGANEQFFGPGTRLTVL.

The chain employs TRBV5-1 and TRBJ2-5; D not certain. Trimming pared 0 bases from V and 7 bases from J, leaving 13 bases between. The CDR3 has 14 residues. The V gene's germline CDR1 is SGHRS and CDR2 YFSETQ. Written as DNA, the CDR3 is TGCGCCAGCAGCTTGGGGGCCCCCCCCCGGACCCAGTACTTC. As protein: CASSLGAPPRTQYF. The full variable domain, rest sourced from reference TRBV5-1 and TRBJ2-5, is KAGVTQTPRYLIKTRGQQVTLSCSPISGHRSVSWYQQTPGQGLQFLFEYFSETQRNKGNFPGRFSGRQFSNSRSEMNVSTLELGDSALYLCASSLGAPPRTQYFGPGTRLLVL.

V and J are TRBV2 and TRBJ2-7, with a weak D call TRBD2 (7 bases). Per germline, CDR1 SNHLY and CDR2 FYNNEI. Trimming removed 7 bases from V and 6 bases from J, with 19 bases in between. This CDR3 region has 14 residues. The CDR3 loop is CASNQRGGGGEQYF. CDR3 coding DNA: TGTGCCAGCAACCAAAGGGGGGGAGGAGGCGAGCAGTACTTC.

The chain recombines TRBV2 with TRBJ2-1; TRBD2 matches at 7 bases. This CDR3 is built from 14 residues. With 7 bases clipped from V and 4 bases from J, the junction kept 7 bases outside the gene matches. The germline V gene has CDR1 SNHLY and CDR2 FYNNEI. The CDR3 loop reads CASMRRETYNEQFF. The CDR3, as DNA: TGTGCCAGCATGCGGCGGGAGACATACAATGAGCAGTTCTTC.

The chain joins TRBV2 to TRBJ1-2, with TRBD1 as a possible D gene (6 bases). The CDR3 extends over 13 amino acids. Trimming pared 6 bases from V and 3 bases from J, leaving 11 bases between. Per germline, CDR1 SNHLY and CDR2 FYNNEI. Here the CDR3 DNA reads TGTGCCAGCAGCCAGGGGCAGCACTATGGCTACACCTTC. It yields the protein CASSQGQHYGYTF.

This chain joins TRBV5-1 and TRBJ1-4; D is unclear. The CDR3 has 15 residues. Germline CDR1 is SGHRS and CDR2 is YFSETQ. V lost 0 bases and J lost 5, with 11 bases in between. The CDR3: CASSLGVQRNEKLFF. CDR3 coding DNA: TGCGCCAGCAGCTTGGGGGTCCAGCGGAATGAAAAACTGTTTTTT.

The genes are TRBV2 and TRBJ1-5; TRBD1 matches 9 bases. Germline lookup yields CDR1 SNHLY and CDR2 FYNNEI. The CDR3 is 14 amino acids. J gave up 7 bases and V 4 bases, and 5 bases lay outside the gene matches. CDR3 loop: CASSAGQGGQPQHF. In DNA, the CDR3 is TGTGCCAGCAGTGCGGGACAGGGTGGGCAGCCCCAGCATTTT.

The rearrangement joins TRBV4-2 to TRBJ2-7; 10 nucleotides agree with TRBD2. With V trimmed by 0 bases and J by 4 bases, 6 bases remained unmatched. CDR1 and CDR2 from the germline V gene are LGHNA and YNFKEQ. There are 16 residues in the CDR3. CDR3: CASSQEHGTSAYEQYF. The CDR3 coding sequence is TGTGCCAGCAGCCAAGAGCATGGGACTAGCGCTTACGAGCAGTACTTC.